A few counts support the clone carrying this T cell receptor (beta chain). Its target is not known. The source of the sample is a study of T cells in Graves' hyperthyroidism and ophthalmopathy. For the study at large: Peripheral blood specimens were obtained at initial diagnosis, prior to any treatment. Points from the study as a whole: In blood, most of the thyroid clonotypes expanded above 0.001 were also present. Through a model of 13 V-J features, ophthalmopathy was separated from stable hyperthyroidism. Median prediction lead before ophthalmopathy onset was 5.5 to 7 months with the model.

Amplified regions were TCR beta CDR3 sequences from RNA transcripts. The HTBI primer set was used in a first-round RT-PCR of the TCR CDR3. One entry per CDR3 protein results from TCRdb running MiXCR on the multiplex PCR reads. The table records roughly 400,000 distinct CDR3 sequences, more than 12% of them present only once. Germline-derived CDR1 and CDR2 are SGHDN and FVKESK. The CDR3 is 16 residues long. Trimming left V 3 bases short and J 0 bases short, with 14 bases between. The chain is built from TRBV14 and TRBJ1-1, with D unresolved. The clonotype originates from a man between 45 and 60 years old with Graves' ophthalmopathy. The sample comprised blood. CDR3 nucleotides: TGTGCCAGCAGCCAGGTCGTCCCCGGGGTGAACACTGAAGCTTTCTTT. Translated: CASSQVVPGVNTEAFF.